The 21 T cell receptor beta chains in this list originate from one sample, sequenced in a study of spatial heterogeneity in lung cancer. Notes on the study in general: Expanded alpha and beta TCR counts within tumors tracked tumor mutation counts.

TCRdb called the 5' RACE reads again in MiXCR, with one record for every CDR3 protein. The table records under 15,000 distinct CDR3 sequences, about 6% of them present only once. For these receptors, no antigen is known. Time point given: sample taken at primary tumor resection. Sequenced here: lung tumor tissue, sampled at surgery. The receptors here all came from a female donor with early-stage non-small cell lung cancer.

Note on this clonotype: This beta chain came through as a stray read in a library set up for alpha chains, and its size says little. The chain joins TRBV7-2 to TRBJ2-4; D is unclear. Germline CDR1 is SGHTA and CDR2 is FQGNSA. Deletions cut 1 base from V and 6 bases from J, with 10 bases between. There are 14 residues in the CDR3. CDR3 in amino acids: CASSLGGNRNIQYF. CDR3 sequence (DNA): TGTGCCAGCAGCTTAGGCGGTAATAGAAACATTCAGTACTTC.

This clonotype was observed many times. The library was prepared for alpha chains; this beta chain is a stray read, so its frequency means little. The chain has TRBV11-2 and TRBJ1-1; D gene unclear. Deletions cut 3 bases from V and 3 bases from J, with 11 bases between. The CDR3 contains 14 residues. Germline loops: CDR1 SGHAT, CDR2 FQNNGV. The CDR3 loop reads CASSLGDGYTEAFF. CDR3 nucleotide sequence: TGTGCCAGCAGCTTGGGTGACGGTTACACTGAAGCTTTCTTT.

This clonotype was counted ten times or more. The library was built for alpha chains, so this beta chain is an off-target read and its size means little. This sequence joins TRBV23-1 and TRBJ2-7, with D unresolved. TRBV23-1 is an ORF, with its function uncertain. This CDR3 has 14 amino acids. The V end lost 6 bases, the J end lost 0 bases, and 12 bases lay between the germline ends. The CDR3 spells CASSWSEPSYEQYF. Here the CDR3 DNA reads TGCGCCAGCAGCTGGTCAGAACCCTCCTACGAGCAGTACTTC.

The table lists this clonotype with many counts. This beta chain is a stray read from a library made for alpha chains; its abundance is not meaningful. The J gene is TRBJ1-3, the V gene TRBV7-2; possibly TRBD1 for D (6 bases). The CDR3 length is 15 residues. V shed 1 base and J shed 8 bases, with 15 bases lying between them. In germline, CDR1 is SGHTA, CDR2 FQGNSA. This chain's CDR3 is CASSLVSGAAYTIYF. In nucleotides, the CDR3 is TGTGCCAGCAGCTTAGTGTCAGGGGCGGCGTACACCATATATTTT. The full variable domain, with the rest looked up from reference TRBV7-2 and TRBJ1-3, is GAGVSQSPSNKVTEKGKDVELRCDPISGHTALYWYRQSLGQGLEFLIYFQGNSAPDKSGLPSDRFSAERTGGSVSTLTIQRTQQEDSAVYLCASSLVSGAAYTIYFGEGSWLTVV.

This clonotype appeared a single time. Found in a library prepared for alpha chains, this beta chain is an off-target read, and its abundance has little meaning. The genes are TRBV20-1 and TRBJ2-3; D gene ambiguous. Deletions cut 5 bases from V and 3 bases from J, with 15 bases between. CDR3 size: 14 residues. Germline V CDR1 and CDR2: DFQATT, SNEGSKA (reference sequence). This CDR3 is CSALSVPLTDTQYF. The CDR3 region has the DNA TGCAGTGCTCTAAGCGTGCCGTTGACAGATACGCAGTATTTT.

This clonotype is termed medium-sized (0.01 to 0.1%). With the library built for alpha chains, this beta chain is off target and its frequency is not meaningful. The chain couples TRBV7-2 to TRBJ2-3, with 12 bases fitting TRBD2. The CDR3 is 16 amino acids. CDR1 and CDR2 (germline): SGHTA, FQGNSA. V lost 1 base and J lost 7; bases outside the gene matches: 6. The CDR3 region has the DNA TGTGCCAGCAGCTTAGTGGCTAGCGGGGGGGTTAATACGCAGTATTTT. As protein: CASSLVASGGVNTQYF.

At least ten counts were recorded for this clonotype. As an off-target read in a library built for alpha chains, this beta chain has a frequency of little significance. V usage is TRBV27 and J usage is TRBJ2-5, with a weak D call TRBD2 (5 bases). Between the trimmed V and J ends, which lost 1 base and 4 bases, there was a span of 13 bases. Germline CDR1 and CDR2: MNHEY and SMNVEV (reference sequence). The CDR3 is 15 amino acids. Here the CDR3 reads CASSLYSLARETQYF. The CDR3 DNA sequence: TGTGCCAGCAGTTTATACAGTCTAGCCAGAGAGACCCAGTACTTC.

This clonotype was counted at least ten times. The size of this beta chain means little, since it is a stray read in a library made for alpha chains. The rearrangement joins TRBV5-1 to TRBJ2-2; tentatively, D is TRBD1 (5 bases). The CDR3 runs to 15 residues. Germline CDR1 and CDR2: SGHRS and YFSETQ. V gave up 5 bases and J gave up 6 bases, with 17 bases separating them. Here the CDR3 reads CASRESTVPAGELFF. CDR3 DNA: TGCGCCAGCAGGGAGTCGACAGTTCCTGCCGGGGAGCTGTTTTTT.

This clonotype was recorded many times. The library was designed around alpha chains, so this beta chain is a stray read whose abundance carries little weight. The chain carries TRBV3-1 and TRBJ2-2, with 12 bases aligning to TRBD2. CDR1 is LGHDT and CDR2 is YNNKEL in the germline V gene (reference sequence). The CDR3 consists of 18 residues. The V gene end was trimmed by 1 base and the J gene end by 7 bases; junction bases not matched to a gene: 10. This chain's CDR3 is CASSQVGGTSGSHGELFF. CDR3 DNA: TGTGCCAGCAGCCAAGTGGGTGGGACTAGCGGGTCCCACGGGGAGCTGTTTTTT.

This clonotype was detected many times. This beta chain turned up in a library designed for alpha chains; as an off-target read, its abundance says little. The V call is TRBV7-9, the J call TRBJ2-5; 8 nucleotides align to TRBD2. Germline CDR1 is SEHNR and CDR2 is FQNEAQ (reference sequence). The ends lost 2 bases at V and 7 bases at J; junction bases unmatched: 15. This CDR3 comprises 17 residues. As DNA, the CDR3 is TGTGCCAGCAGCTTATGGCGAGGTAGCGGGGTTTTACGGACCCAGTACTTC. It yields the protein CASSLWRGSGVLRTQYF. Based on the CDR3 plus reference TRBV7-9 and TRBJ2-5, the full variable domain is DTGVSQNPRHKITKRGQNVTFRCDPISEHNRLYWYRQTLGQGPEFLTYFQNEAQLEKSRLLSDRFSAERPKGSFSTLEIQRTEQGDSAMYLCASSLWRGSGVLRTQYFGPGTRLLVL.

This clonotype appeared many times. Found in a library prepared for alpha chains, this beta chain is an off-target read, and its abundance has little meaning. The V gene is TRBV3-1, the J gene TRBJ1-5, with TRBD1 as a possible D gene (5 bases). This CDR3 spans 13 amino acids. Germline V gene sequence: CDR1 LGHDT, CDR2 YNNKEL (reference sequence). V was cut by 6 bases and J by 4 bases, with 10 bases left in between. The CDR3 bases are TGTGCCAGCAGTCCCCGGGGGAATCAGCCCCAGCATTTT. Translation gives CASSPRGNQPQHF.

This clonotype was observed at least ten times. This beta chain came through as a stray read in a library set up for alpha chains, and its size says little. The CDR3 region has the DNA TGCGCCAGCAGCTTGGGAACAGGGAATGAAAAACTGTTTTTT. Translating gives CASSLGTGNEKLFF. The chain uses TRBV5-1 and TRBJ1-4; TRBD1 might be the D (6 bases). The V end was cut by 0 bases, the J end by 5 bases, with 8 bases between. CDR1 and CDR2 (germline): SGHRS, YFSETQ. The CDR3 extends over 14 amino acids.

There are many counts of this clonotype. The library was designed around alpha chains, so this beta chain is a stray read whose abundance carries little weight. The CDR3 here is CASSQGGWNTGELFF. CDR3 sequence (DNA): TGTGCCAGCAGCCAGGGGGGGTGGAACACCGGGGAGCTGTTTTTT. The chain employs TRBV11-2 and TRBJ2-2; TRBD1 or TRBD2 may be the D gene (7 bases each). The CDR3 contains 15 residues. Germline V gene lookup returns CDR1 SGHAT and CDR2 FQNNGV. The germline V and J ends were trimmed by 5 bases and 1 base, with 11 bases remaining between them.

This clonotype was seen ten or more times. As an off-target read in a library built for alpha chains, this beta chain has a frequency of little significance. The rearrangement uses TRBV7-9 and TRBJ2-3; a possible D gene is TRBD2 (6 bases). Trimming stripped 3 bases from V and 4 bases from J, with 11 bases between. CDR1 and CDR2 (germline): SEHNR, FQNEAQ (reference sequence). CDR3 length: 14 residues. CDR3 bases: TGTGCCAGCAGCTTTTCCTCGGGGGCAGATACGCAGTATTTT. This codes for CASSFSSGADTQYF.

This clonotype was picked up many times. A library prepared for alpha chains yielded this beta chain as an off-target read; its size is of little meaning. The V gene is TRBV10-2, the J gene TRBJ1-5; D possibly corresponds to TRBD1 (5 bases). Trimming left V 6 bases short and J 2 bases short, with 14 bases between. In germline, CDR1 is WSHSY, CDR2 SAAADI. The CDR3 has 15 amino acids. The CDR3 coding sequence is TGCGCCAGCAGACCCTCCGGGGGTGGCAATCAGCCCCAGCATTTT. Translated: CASRPSGGGNQPQHF.

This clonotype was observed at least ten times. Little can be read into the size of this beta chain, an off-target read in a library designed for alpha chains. The CDR3 DNA reads TGCAGTGCTAGGGGAGGGGACTATGGCTACACCTTC. Translated: CSARGGDYGYTF. The chain carries TRBV20-1 and TRBJ1-2; D perhaps matches TRBD1 (5 bases). The CDR3 contains 12 residues. The germline V gene encodes CDR1 DFQATT and CDR2 SNEGSKA (reference sequence). V was shortened by 3 bases and J by 3 bases, with 8 bases between the two germline ends.

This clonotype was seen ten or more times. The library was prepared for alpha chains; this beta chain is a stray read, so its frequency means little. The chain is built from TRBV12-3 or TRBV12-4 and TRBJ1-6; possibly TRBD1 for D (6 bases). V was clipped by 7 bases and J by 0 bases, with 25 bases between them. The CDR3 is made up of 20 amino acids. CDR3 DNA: TGTGCCAGCACCTGGAGTCGTGGGGGCCTAGGGAGCTCCTATAATTCACCCCTCCACTTT. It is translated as CASTWSRGGLGSSYNSPLHF.

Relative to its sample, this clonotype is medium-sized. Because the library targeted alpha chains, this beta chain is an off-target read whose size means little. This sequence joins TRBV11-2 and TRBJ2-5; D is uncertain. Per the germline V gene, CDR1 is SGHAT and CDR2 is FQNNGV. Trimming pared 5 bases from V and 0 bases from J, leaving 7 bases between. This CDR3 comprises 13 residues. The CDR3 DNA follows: TGTGCCAGCAGCAGAGGACACCAAGAGACCCAGTACTTC. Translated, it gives CASSRGHQETQYF.

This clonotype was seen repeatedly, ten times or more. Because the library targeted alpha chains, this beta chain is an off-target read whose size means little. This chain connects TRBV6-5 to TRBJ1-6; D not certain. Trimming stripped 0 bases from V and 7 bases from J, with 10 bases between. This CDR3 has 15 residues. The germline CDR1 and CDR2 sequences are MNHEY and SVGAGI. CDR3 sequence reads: CASSYSKKNNSPLHF. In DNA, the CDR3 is TGTGCCAGCAGTTACTCGAAGAAAAACAATTCACCCCTCCACTTT.

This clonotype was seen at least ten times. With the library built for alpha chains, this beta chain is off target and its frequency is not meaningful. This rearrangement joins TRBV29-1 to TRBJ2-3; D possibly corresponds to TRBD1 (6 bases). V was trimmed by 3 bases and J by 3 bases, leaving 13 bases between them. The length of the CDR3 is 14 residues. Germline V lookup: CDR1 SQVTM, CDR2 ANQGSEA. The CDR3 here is CSVDKIRGTDTQYF. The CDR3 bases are TGCAGCGTTGATAAGATCAGGGGAACAGATACGCAGTATTTT.

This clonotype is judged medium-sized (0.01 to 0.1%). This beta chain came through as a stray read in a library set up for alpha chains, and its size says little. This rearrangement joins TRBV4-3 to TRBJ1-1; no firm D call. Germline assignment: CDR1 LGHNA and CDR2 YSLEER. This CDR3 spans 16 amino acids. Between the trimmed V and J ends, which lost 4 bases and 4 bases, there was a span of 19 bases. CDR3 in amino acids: CASSLWEGITGTEAFF. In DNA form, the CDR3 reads TGCGCCAGCAGCCTTTGGGAAGGGATTACGGGCACTGAAGCTTTCTTT.